The entry below gives a single T cell receptor (beta chain) sequence along with its context. The antigen is not known. The V and J ends lost 1 base and 4 bases respectively, with 10 bases between them. Germline V lookup: CDR1 LGHNA, CDR2 YSLEER. The CDR3 totals 15 residues. The protocol was immunoSEQ multiplex PCR, while the TCRdb copy is restricted to in-frame clones and leaves out a portion. Counted here are about 120,000 clones, approximately 90% occurring once; the ten biggest clones make up roughly 3.6%. This specimen belongs to a study of T cell responses to AZD1222 COVID-19 vaccine. Study observations and caveats: Regions left unmutated in variants are reportedly the target of nearly half of spike-specific TCRs. The donor group comprised mostly white British people and more females; the analysis possibly underestimated clonal diversity. The repertoires were collected only after the peak T cell response. There were vaccine-associated CD4 TCRs across spike, dominant at 160-218 and 743-854.

The V gene is TRBV4-3, the J gene TRBJ1-4; a weak D match, TRBD1 (5 bases). Sequences were derived from peripheral blood, sampled on day 0 of AZD1222 vaccination. The source of this sequence is an adult in good health. In DNA, the CDR3 is TGCGCCAGCAGCCAAGGAGGGACCTTTAATGAAAAACTGTTTTTT. Its protein is CASSQGGTFNEKLFF.